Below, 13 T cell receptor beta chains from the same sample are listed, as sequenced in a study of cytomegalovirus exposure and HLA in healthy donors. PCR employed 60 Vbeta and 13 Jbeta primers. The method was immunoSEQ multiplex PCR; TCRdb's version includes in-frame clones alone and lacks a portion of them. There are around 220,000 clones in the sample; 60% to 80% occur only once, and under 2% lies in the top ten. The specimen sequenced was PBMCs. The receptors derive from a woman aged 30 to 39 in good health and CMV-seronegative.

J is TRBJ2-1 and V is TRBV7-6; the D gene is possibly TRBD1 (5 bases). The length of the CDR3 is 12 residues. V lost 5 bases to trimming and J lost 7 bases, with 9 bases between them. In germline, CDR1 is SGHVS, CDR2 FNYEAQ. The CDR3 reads CASSPQGNEQFF. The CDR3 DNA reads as TGTGCCAGCAGCCCCCAGGGTAATGAGCAGTTCTTC. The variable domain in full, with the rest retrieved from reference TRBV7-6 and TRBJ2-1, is GAGVSQSPRYKVTKRGQDVALRCDPISGHVSLYWYRQALGQGPEFLTYFNYEAQQDKSGLPNDRFSAERPEGSISTLTIQRTEQRDSAMYRCASSPQGNEQFFGPGTRLTVL.

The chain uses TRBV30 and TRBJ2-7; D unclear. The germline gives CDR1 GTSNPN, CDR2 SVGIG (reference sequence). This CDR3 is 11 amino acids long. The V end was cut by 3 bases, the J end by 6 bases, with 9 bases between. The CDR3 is CAWRYSSEQYF. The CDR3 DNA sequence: TGTGCCTGGAGGTATTCCAGCGAGCAGTACTTC. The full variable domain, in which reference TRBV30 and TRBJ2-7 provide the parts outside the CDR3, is SQTIHQWPATLVQPVGSPLSLECTVEGTSNPNLYWYRQAAGRGLQLLFYSVGIGQISSEVPQNLSASRPQDRQFILSSKKLLLSDSGFYLCAWRYSSEQYFGPGTRLTVT.

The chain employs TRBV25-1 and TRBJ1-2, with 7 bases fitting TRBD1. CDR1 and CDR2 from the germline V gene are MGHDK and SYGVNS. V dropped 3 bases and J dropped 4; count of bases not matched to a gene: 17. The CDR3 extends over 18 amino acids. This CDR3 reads CASSDPDRAGGLSYGYTF. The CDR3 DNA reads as TGTGCCAGCAGTGACCCGGATCGGGCAGGGGGGTTGAGCTATGGCTACACCTTC.

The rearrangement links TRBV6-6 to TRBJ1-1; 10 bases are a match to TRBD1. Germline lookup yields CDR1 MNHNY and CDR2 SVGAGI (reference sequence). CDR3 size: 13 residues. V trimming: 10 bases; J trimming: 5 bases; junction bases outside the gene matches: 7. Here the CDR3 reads CAIDRGRGTEAFF. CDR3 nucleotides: TGTGCCATCGACAGGGGGCGAGGGACTGAAGCTTTCTTT.

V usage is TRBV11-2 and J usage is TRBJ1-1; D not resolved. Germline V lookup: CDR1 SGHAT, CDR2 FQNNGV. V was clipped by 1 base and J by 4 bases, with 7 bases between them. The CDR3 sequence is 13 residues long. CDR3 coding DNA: TGTGCCAGCAGCTTAGGAGAGGTCACTGAAGCTTTCTTT. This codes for CASSLGEVTEAFF.

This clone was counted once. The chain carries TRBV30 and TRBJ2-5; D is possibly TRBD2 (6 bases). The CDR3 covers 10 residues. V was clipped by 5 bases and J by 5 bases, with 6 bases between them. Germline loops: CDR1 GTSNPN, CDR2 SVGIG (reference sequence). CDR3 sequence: CAWGGETQYF. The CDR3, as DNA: TGTGCCTGGGGGGGGGAGACCCAGTACTTC.

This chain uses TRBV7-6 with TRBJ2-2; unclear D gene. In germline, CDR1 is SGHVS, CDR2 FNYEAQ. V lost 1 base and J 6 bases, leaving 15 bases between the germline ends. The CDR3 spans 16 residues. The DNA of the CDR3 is TGTGCCAGCAGCTTAGGGGCCTTTATGGAATCCGGGGAGCTGTTTTTT. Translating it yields CASSLGAFMESGELFF.

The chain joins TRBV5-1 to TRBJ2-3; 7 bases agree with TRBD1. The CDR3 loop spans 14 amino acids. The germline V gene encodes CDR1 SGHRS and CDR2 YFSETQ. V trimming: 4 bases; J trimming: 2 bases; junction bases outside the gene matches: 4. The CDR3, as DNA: TGCGCCAGCAGCCCGGGACAGACCACAGATACGCAGTATTTT. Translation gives CASSPGQTTDTQYF.

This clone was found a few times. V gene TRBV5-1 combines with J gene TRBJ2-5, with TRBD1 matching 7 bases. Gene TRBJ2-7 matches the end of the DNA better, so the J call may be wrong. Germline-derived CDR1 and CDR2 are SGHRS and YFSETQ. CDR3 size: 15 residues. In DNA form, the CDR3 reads TGCGCCAGCAGCACGGAAGGCAGGGGGATCGACGAGCAGTACTTC. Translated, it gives CASSTEGRGIDEQYF.

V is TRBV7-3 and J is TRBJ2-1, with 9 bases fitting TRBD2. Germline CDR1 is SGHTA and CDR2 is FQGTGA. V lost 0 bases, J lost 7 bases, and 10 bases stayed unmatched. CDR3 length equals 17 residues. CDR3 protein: CASSLTRVAGALNEQFF. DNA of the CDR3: TGTGCCAGCAGCTTAACGAGGGTAGCGGGAGCTTTGAATGAGCAGTTCTTC.

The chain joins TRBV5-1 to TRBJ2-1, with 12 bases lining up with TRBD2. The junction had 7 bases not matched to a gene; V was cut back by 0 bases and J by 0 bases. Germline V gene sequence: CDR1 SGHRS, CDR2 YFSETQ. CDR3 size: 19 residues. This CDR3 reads CASSLGLAGGLSSYNEQFF. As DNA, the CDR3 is TGCGCCAGCAGCTTGGGTCTAGCGGGGGGGCTGAGCTCCTACAATGAGCAGTTCTTC.

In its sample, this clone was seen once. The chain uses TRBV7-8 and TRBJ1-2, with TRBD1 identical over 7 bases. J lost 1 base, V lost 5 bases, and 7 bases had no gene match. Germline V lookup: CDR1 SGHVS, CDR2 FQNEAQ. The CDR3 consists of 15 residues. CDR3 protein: CASSLGGPGNYGYTF. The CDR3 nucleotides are TGTGCCAGCAGCCTAGGGGGCCCCGGTAACTATGGCTACACCTTC.

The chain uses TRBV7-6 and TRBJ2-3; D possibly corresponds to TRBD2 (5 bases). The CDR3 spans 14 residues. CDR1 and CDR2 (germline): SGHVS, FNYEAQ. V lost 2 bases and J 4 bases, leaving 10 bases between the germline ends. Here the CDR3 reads CASSLLAVPDTQYF. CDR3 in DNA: TGTGCCAGCAGCTTACTAGCAGTGCCAGATACGCAGTATTTT.